The 9 T cell receptor beta chains presented below share a single source sample, sequenced in a study of beta chain features in type 1 diabetes. The study reverse transcribed the entire isolated RNA, so it sequenced expressed TCRB transcripts. Assay: immunoSEQ multiplex PCR; the TCRdb copy retains only in-frame clones and omits some. The sample yields around 340,000 clones, about 20% seen once. Sequencing used naive CD4+ T cells from blood. The receptors originated from a woman between 18 and 29 years old in good health.

This clone was counted only a few times. The same CDR3 also results from other DNA sequences found in this sample. The rearrangement joins TRBV18 to TRBJ2-3; possibly TRBD1 for D (7 bases). There are 13 residues in the CDR3. Trimming shortened V by 2 bases and J by 6 bases, and 9 bases separated the two germline ends. Germline V lookup: CDR1 KGHSH, CDR2 LQKENI. This CDR3 reads CASSPAGGDTQYF. CDR3 nucleotides: TGTGCCAGCTCACCAGCAGGGGGGGATACGCAGTATTTT.

The genes are TRBV9 and TRBJ2-5; a possible D gene is TRBD1 (5 bases). Germline V gene sequence: CDR1 SGDLS, CDR2 YYNGEE. Trimming stripped 1 base from V and 0 bases from J, with 10 bases between. CDR3 length equals 15 residues. The CDR3 sequence is CASSVLGAYQETQYF. For the CDR3, the DNA is TGTGCCAGCAGCGTACTAGGGGCCTACCAAGAGACCCAGTACTTC.

This clone was picked up a small number of times. An end of the junction does not agree with germline; a read error may underlie this. The chain uses TRBV7-2 and TRBJ2-1; 10 bases align to TRBD2. Germline V gene sequence: CDR1 SGHTA, CDR2 FQGNSA. The length of the CDR3 is 12 residues. Here the CDR3 DNA reads TGTGCCAGCAGCCTTAGCGGGGGGCCCCTGATCTTC. This gives the protein CASSLSGGPLIF.

The rearrangement links TRBV27 to TRBJ2-7; D is perhaps TRBD1 (6 bases). The V end lost 6 bases, the J end lost 4 bases, and 22 bases lay between the germline ends. This CDR3 comprises 16 residues. Germline V lookup: CDR1 MNHEY, CDR2 SMNVEV (reference sequence). The CDR3 region is CASSLYHRARGYEQYF. In nucleotides, the CDR3 is TGTGCCAGCAGCCTTTATCACAGGGCAAGAGGGTACGAGCAGTACTTC.

J is TRBJ1-4 and V is TRBV25-1, with 10 bases identical to TRBD1. With V trimmed by 6 bases and J by 8 bases, 6 bases remained unmatched. The CDR3 totals 14 residues. Germline V gene lookup returns CDR1 MGHDK and CDR2 SYGVNS. DNA of the CDR3: TGTGCCAGCAGGACGACAGGGGGCAACGAAAAACTGTTTTTT. Translation: CASRTTGGNEKLFF.

The sample holds a few counts of this clone. This sequence joins TRBV18 and TRBJ2-7, with TRBD1 identical over 7 bases. Germline V gene sequence: CDR1 KGHSH, CDR2 LQKENI. CDR3 size: 14 residues. Trimming at V came to 4 bases and at J to 3 bases, leaving 6 bases not matched to a gene. CDR3 sequence: CASSHIRGIYEQYF. The DNA for the CDR3 is TGTGCCAGCTCACACATCAGGGGGATCTACGAGCAGTACTTC.

This chain uses TRBV6-6 with TRBJ2-1; the match to TRBD2 covers 7 bases. CDR1 MNHNY and CDR2 SVGAGI come from the germline V gene (reference sequence). CDR3 length: 14 residues. V lost 6 bases and J lost 1; bases outside the gene matches: 3. CDR3 nucleotides: TGTGCCAGCAGCTCCGGGGGGTCCTACAATGAGCAGTTCTTC. Amino acids: CASSSGGSYNEQFF.

The table lists this clone with a count of one. The chain couples TRBV7-9 to TRBJ1-2, with TRBD1 identical over 11 bases. This CDR3 spans 19 amino acids. V was clipped by 5 bases and J by 4 bases; unmatched bases: 18. Germline lookup yields CDR1 SEHNR and CDR2 FQNEAQ (reference sequence). The CDR3 sequence is CASSPPIIGQGAGVYGYTF. The CDR3 DNA reads as TGTGCCAGCAGCCCCCCTATTATAGGACAGGGGGCAGGGGTCTATGGCTACACCTTC.

The CDR3 loop reads CASSQGVVIGGGNTIYF. The CDR3 DNA reads as TGTGCCAGCAGCCAAGGGGTAGTTATTGGGGGCGGAAACACCATATATTTT. The chain uses TRBV4-2 and TRBJ1-3, with D possibly being TRBD1 (6 bases). This CDR3 has 17 residues. Trimming removed 1 base from V and 4 bases from J, with 17 bases in between. Germline V lookup: CDR1 LGHNA, CDR2 YNFKEQ.